A single sample is the source of the 16 T cell receptor beta chains below, sequenced in a study of shared clonotypes between healthy human individuals. The method was immunoSEQ multiplex PCR; TCRdb's version includes in-frame clones alone and lacks a portion of them. The data contain about 1.4 million clones, roughly 96% of them singletons. Sequences were obtained from naive CD4+ T cells sorted from blood. Subset indicated: CD45RA+ positively selected. These TCRs come from a man aged 25-40 years in good health.

This sequence joins TRBV4-3 and TRBJ2-1; D is unresolved. The CDR3 length is 16 residues. Germline assignment: CDR1 LGHNA and CDR2 YSLEER. The V end was cut by 0 bases, the J end by 8 bases, with 17 bases between. The CDR3 sequence: CASSQDPSPRVDEQFF. The CDR3 DNA follows: TGCGCCAGCAGCCAAGATCCGTCCCCTAGGGTCGATGAGCAGTTCTTC.

The J gene is TRBJ1-4, the V gene TRBV19, with TRBD1 identical over 9 bases. J gave up 11 bases and V 3 bases, and 13 bases lay outside the gene matches. The CDR3 contains 16 residues. Per germline, CDR1 LNHDA and CDR2 SQIVND (reference sequence). CDR3 sequence (DNA): TGTGCCAGTAGTATTCCGGCTACAGGGGGCCTTCAGAAACTGTTTTTT. Its protein is CASSIPATGGLQKLFF.

The chain links TRBV2 to TRBJ1-2, with D perhaps TRBD1 (5 bases). Trimming took 7 bases from V and 0 from J, leaving 12 bases between them. CDR1 and CDR2 from the germline V gene are SNHLY and FYNNEI. The CDR3 is 14 residues long. In nucleotides, the CDR3 is TGTGCCAGCACCCGACAGAATACTAACTATGGCTACACCTTC. Protein: CASTRQNTNYGYTF.

The table lists this clone with a count of one. The J gene is TRBJ2-1, the V gene TRBV5-1, with TRBD2 matching 10 bases. CDR3 size: 15 residues. V lost 5 bases, J lost 8 bases, and 10 bases stayed unmatched. CDR1 and CDR2 (germline): SGHRS, YFSETQ. The CDR3 coding sequence is TGCGCCAGCAGAGATCCTAGCGGGAGTGGGGATGAGCAGTTCTTC. It specifies CASRDPSGSGDEQFF.

The gene calls are TRBV28 and TRBJ2-4; TRBD2 matches 11 bases. Germline V gives CDR1 MDHEN, CDR2 SYDVKM. The ends lost 5 bases at V and 9 bases at J; junction bases unmatched: 3. This CDR3 is built from 13 residues. The CDR3 region is CASSLLAGAIQYF. In DNA, the CDR3 is TGTGCCAGCAGTCTACTAGCGGGAGCCATTCAGTACTTC.

Of note for this clone: The identical CDR3 is also encoded by other nucleotide sequences in the sample. This chain links TRBV5-1 with TRBJ2-4; D not certain. The CDR3 is 14 residues long. Between the trimmed V and J ends, which lost 1 base and 0 bases, there was a span of 5 bases. The germline gives CDR1 SGHRS, CDR2 YFSETQ. The CDR3 sequence is CASSLSLAKNIQYF. CDR3 in DNA: TGCGCCAGCAGCTTGAGTCTAGCCAAAAACATTCAGTACTTC.

The chain carries TRBV19 and TRBJ1-2; D may be TRBD1 (5 bases). Germline assignment: CDR1 LNHDA and CDR2 SQIVND (reference sequence). The CDR3 extends over 14 amino acids. The V and J ends lost 5 bases and 4 bases respectively, with 14 bases between them. CDR3 DNA: TGTGCCAGTAGTCTACCCGGCGGGGGCTATGGCTACACCTTC. Protein: CASSLPGGGYGYTF. Combining the CDR3 with reference TRBV19 and TRBJ1-2 gives the whole variable domain DGGITQSPKYLFRKEGQNVTLSCEQNLNHDAMYWYRQDPGQGLRLIYYSQIVNDFQKGDIAEGYSVSREKKESFPLTVTSAQKNPTAFYLCASSLPGGGYGYTFGSGTRLTVV.

This chain joins TRBV27 and TRBJ2-2; 7 bases agree with TRBD2. Per germline, CDR1 MNHEY and CDR2 SMNVEV (reference sequence). The ends lost 5 bases at V and 9 bases at J; junction bases unmatched: 9. CDR3 length equals 14 residues. The CDR3 spells CASSPSGRTRELFF. CDR3 coding DNA: TGTGCCAGCAGTCCTTCCGGGAGGACCAGGGAGCTGTTTTTT.

The chain uses TRBV11-1 and TRBJ2-7, with D perhaps TRBD2 (7 bases). This CDR3 contains 13 residues. Germline lookup yields CDR1 SGHAT and CDR2 FQDESV (reference sequence). V shed 6 bases and J shed 6 bases, with 15 bases lying between them. The CDR3 bases are TGTGCCAGCAGAAGGGGGGGGAGAGTCGAGCAGTACTTC. Translation: CASRRGGRVEQYF.

In the case of this clone: Other DNA sequences in the sample encode the same CDR3. V usage is TRBV5-6 and J usage is TRBJ2-5; D not resolved. The CDR3 is made up of 13 amino acids. CDR1 is SGHDT, CDR2 YYEEEE, per germline. Deletions cut 1 base from V and 2 bases from J, with 6 bases between. The CDR3 sequence: CASSLPGQETQYF. CDR3 DNA: TGTGCCAGCAGCTTGCCAGGACAAGAGACCCAGTACTTC.

V usage is TRBV4-1 and J usage is TRBJ2-5, with TRBD1 matching 8 bases. The CDR3 spans 16 residues. Germline CDR1 MGHRA, CDR2 YSYEKL. The V segment lost 3 bases and the J segment 1 base; nucleotides outside the gene matches: 7. For the CDR3, the DNA is TGCGCCAGCAGCCAGCAAGGACAGGGTTCCCAAGAGACCCAGTACTTC. Translating it yields CASSQQGQGSQETQYF.

Note on this clone: Other DNA sequences of this sample code for an identical CDR3. The V call is TRBV7-2, the J call TRBJ1-1; D possibly corresponds to TRBD1 (6 bases). The CDR3 loop spans 13 amino acids. V lost 4 bases and J lost 1, with 7 bases in between. CDR1 and CDR2 from the germline V gene are SGHTA and FQGNSA. CDR3 nucleotide sequence: TGTGCCAGCAGCTCACAGGGGAACACTGAAGCTTTCTTT. Its protein product is CASSSQGNTEAFF.

V and J are TRBV7-7 and TRBJ2-2; no definite D call. CDR3 length: 12 residues. V gave up 3 bases and J gave up 3 bases, with 2 bases separating them. Per germline, CDR1 SSHAT and CDR2 FNYEAQ (reference sequence). CDR3 DNA sequence: TGTGCCAGCAGCTTGGACACCGGGGAGCTGTTTTTT. Encoded protein: CASSLDTGELFF.

This clone was counted once. CDR3 DNA sequence: TGTGCCAGCAGCTTAGGAAAGCCGGGCACAGATACGCAGTATTTT. Its translation is CASSLGKPGTDTQYF. The rearrangement joins TRBV7-6 to TRBJ2-3; D gene unclear. V lost 1 base and J lost 1, with 9 bases in between. This CDR3 region has 15 residues. CDR1 is SGHVS, CDR2 FNYEAQ, per germline.

The rearrangement links TRBV6-6 to TRBJ1-2, with D unclear. The CDR3 runs 13 residues. Germline loops: CDR1 MNHNY, CDR2 SVGAGI (reference sequence). Trimming pared 6 bases from V and 8 bases from J, leaving 16 bases between. CDR3 bases: TGTGCCAGCAGCCTAACGCCAGCGGAAGGCTACACCTTC. Its translation is CASSLTPAEGYTF.

This clone appeared once. This sequence joins TRBV18 and TRBJ2-7; tentative D call: TRBD2 (5 bases). The germline V gene encodes CDR1 KGHSH and CDR2 LQKENI. The CDR3 has 16 residues. The V gene lost 1 base and the J gene lost 3 bases, with 16 bases spanning the gap. The CDR3 DNA reads TGTGCCAGCTCACCACGCGGTCCGGGGAGAGTCTACGAGCAGTACTTC. As protein: CASSPRGPGRVYEQYF.